Listed below are T cell receptor beta chains from one sample, sequenced in a study of PD-1 blockade in classical Hodgkin lymphoma. This table comes from immunoSEQ multiplex PCR, and its TCRdb copy is limited to in-frame clones, with some not included. The data contain about 31,000 clones, around 79% of them singletons. The sample was peripheral blood mononuclear cells (PBMCs), taken before the fourth cycle of nivolumab. The receptors stem from a human donor with classical Hodgkin lymphoma. The conserved cysteine and the conserved F or W are not part of the CDR3 here.

v_call: TRBV7-3; j_call: TRBJ1-3; cdr3_aa: ASGAGNSGNTIY
v_call: TRBV9; j_call: TRBJ2-7; cdr3_aa: ASSVVDSSYEQY
v_call: TRBV29-1; j_call: TRBJ2-1; cdr3_aa: SSSRGDLSYNEQF
v_call: TRBV7-9; j_call: TRBJ2-6; cdr3_aa: ASSFDISSGANVLT
v_call: TRBV7-6; j_call: TRBJ1-2; cdr3_aa: ASSATYGYT
v_call: TRBV2; j_call: TRBJ2-2; cdr3_aa: ASRMGQGNTGELF
v_call: TRBV19; j_call: TRBJ1-2; cdr3_aa: ASSIQHSRMGYGYT
v_call: TRBV29-1; j_call: TRBJ1-1; cdr3_aa: SVPPRQYGTEAF
v_call: TRBV6-5; j_call: TRBJ2-7; cdr3_aa: ASKRTYEQY
v_call: TRBV10-3; j_call: TRBJ1-6; cdr3_aa: AIARGDNSPLH
v_call: TRBV2; j_call: TRBJ2-7; cdr3_aa: ASSEGRPPVYEQY
v_call: TRBV10-3; j_call: TRBJ1-2; cdr3_aa: AITDRENYGYT
v_call: TRBV7-9; j_call: TRBJ2-3; cdr3_aa: ASSSLTSGGPDTQY
v_call: TRBV5-4; j_call: TRBJ2-2; cdr3_aa: ASSRGSADGTGELF